These T cell receptor beta chains were read from a single sample in a study of blood T cell repertoires in COVID-19. Produced via immunoSEQ multiplex PCR; TCRdb's table is partial and in-frame only. In the table there are about 340,000 clones, more than 70% of which are singletons. Sequenced: peripheral blood. These receptors came from a woman between 65 and 79 years old with COVID-19, enrolled during active disease. CDR3s include the opening cysteine and the closing phenylalanine or tryptophan. D genes are given only for firm matches. Expanded clones get a size class; other rows say once, few or many, or leave the size out.

J gene	D gene	V gene	clone size	CDR3 protein	CDR3 DNA
TRBJ1-2	-	TRBV27	-	CASSYRGAQGYTF	TGTGCCAGCAGTTATCGGGGGGCGCAAGGCTACACCTTC
TRBJ1-5	-	TRBV12-2	-	CASRRFQDSNQPQHF	TGTGCAAGTCGCCGATTTCAGGATAGCAATCAGCCCCAGCATTTT
TRBJ1-5	-	TRBV7-9	-	CASSFSGAGTPQHF	TGTGCCAGCAGCTTTTCCGGGGCGGGGACGCCCCAGCATTTT
TRBJ1-1	-	TRBV29-1	-	CSVPRGRSEAFF	TGCAGCGTGCCGCGAGGGAGGTCTGAAGCTTTCTTT
TRBJ1-1	-	TRBV2	-	CASSATGFNTEAFF	TGTGCCAGCAGTGCCACCGGGTTTAACACTGAAGCTTTCTTT
TRBJ1-4	-	TRBV4-3	-	CASSQDAGRGNEKLFF	TGCGCCAGCAGCCAAGACGCGGGGAGGGGTAATGAAAAACTGTTTTTT
TRBJ2-1	-	TRBV4-2	-	CASADLSSYNEQFF	TGTGCCAGCGCGGATTTAAGCTCCTACAATGAGCAGTTCTTC
TRBJ2-4	-	TRBV2	-	CASSTGGGIQYF	TGTGCCAGCAGTACGGGGGGCGGCATTCAGTACTTC
TRBJ1-2	TRBD1	TRBV19	few	CASTRDRVEYGYTF	TGTGCCAGTACCCGGGACAGGGTAGAATATGGCTACACCTTC
TRBJ2-7	TRBD1	TRBV6-6	few	CASSTTGGVNEQYF	TGTGCCAGCAGTACCACAGGGGGCGTAAACGAGCAGTACTTC
TRBJ1-2	-	TRBV18	-	CASSPRGENDYGYTF	TGTGCCAGCTCACCGCGGGGGGAAAACGACTATGGCTACACCTTC
TRBJ1-5	-	TRBV5-1	-	CASSLTPAEDQPQHF	TGCGCCAGCAGCTTGACACCGGCGGAGGATCAGCCCCAGCATTTT
TRBJ1-5	-	TRBV30	-	CAWRGGGNNQPQHF	TGTGCCTGGAGGGGAGGGGGTAACAATCAGCCCCAGCATTTT
TRBJ2-7	-	TRBV5-1	-	CASSYGGSYEQYF	TGCGCCAGCAGCTACGGCGGCTCCTACGAGCAGTACTTC
TRBJ1-4	-	TRBV9	-	CASSVGYLGEDEKLFF	TGTGCCAGCAGCGTTGGGTACTTGGGAGAGGATGAAAAACTGTTTTTT
TRBJ2-7	-	TRBV6-5	once	CASRPRRDTDYEQYF	TGTGCCAGCAGGCCTCGCCGGGACACAGACTACGAGCAGTACTTC
TRBJ2-5	TRBD1	TRBV6-5	-	CASRTGETQYF	TGTGCCAGCAGGACAGGGGAGACCCAGTACTTC
TRBJ2-7	TRBD2	TRBV27	few	CASSLTSGGYEQYF	TGTGCCAGCAGTTTAACTAGCGGGGGGTACGAGCAGTACTTC